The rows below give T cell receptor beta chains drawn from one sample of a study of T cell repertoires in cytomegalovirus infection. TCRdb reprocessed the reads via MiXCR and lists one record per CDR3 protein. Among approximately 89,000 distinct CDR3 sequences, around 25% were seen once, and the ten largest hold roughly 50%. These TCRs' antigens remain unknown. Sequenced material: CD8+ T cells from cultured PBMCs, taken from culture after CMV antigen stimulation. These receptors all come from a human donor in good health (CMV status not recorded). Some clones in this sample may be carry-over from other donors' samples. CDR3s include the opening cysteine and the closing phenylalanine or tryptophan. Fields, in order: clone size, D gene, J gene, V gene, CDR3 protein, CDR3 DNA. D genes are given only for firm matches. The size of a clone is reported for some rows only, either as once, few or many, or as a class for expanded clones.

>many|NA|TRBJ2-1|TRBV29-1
CSVQLSYNEQFF
TGCAGCGTCCAGTTATCCTACAATGAGCAGTTCTTC
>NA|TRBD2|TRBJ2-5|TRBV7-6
CASSSATGLAVF
TGTGCCAGCAGCTCAGCTACAGGACTAGCAGTCTTC
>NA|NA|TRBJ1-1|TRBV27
CASSLTHQGTEAFF
TGTGCCAGCAGTTTAACTCACCAGGGCACTGAAGCTTTCTTT
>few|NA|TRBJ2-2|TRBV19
CASSIDQFDGTGELFF
TGTGCCAGTAGTATAGATCAATTCGACGGAACCGGGGAGCTGTTTTTT
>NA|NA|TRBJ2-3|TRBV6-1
CASSGARGQGPTGGTSTDTQYF
TGTGCCAGCAGTGGGGCGAGGGGGCAGGGGCCGACGGGAGGAACTAGCACAGATACGCAGTATTTT
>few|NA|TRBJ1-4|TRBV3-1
CASSPIGAGGPDEKLFF
TGTGCCAGCAGCCCGATAGGGGCGGGGGGCCCAGATGAAAAACTGTTTTTT
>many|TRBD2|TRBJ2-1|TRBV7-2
CASSHRGDNEQFF
TGTGCCAGCAGCCACCGGGGGGACAATGAGCAGTTCTTC
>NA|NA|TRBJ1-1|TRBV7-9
CASSLDEEGSNTEAFF
TGTGCCAGCAGCTTAGATGAGGAGGGGAGTAACACTGAAGCTTTCTTT
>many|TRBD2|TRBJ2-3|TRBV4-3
CASSWEASGGAGQYF
TGCGCCAGCAGCTGGGAGGCTAGCGGGGGGGCGGGGCAGTATTTT
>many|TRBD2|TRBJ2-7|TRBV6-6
CASSYRTSGPRSYEQYF
TGTGCCAGCAGTTACCGGACTAGCGGCCCCCGGTCCTACGAGCAGTACTTC
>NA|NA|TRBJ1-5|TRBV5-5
CASSLYKEAGVAQHF
TGTGCCAGCAGCTTGTATAAAGAGGCCGGGGTTGCCCAGCATTTT
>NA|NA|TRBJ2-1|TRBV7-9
CASRQHRDEQFF
TGTGCCAGCAGACAACACAGGGATGAGCAGTTCTTC
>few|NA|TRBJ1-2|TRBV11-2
CANSDTGADYGYTF
TGTGCCAACAGCGACACCGGGGCAGACTATGGCTACACCTTC
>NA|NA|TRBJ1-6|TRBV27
CASKDARGGANNSPLHF
TGTGCCAGCAAGGACGCCCGGGGGGGCGCGAATAATTCACCCCTCCACTTT
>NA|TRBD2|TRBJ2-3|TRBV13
CASSPAGGGASDTQYF
TGTGCCAGCAGCCCAGCAGGCGGGGGGGCATCAGATACGCAGTATTTT
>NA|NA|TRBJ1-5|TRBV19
CASTLTGSNQPQHF
TGTGCCAGTACCCTGACCGGGAGCAATCAGCCCCAGCATTTT
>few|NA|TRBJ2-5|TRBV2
CASSIGAETQYF
TGTGCCAGCTCCATCGGCGCAGAGACCCAGTACTTC